This entry concerns a single T cell receptor beta chain. Its antigen is not known. The sample belongs to a study of CD8 T cells in Susac syndrome. Whole-study results and caveats: Only a relatively small number of individuals were included in the TCR sequencing and HLA analysis.

Random hexamers were used to reverse transcribe roughly 0.45 to 1 ug of RNA. TCRdb re-derived calls from the immunoSEQ multiplex PCR reads in MiXCR, one entry per CDR3 protein. There are approximately 190,000 distinct CDR3 sequences in the sample; around 93% occur only once, and roughly 0.15% lies in the top ten. The V end lost 0 bases, the J end lost 0 bases, and 9 bases lay between the germline ends. This CDR3 contains 15 residues. Germline assignment: CDR1 SGDLS and CDR2 YYNGEE. This chain uses TRBV9 with TRBJ1-2; D is undetermined. This sequence was found in a human donor with Susac syndrome. Sequencing was performed on CD8+ T cells from PBMCs. CDR3 DNA: TGTGCCAGCAGCGTAGAGAGGGCCACTAACTATGGCTACACCTTC. Its translation is CASSVERATNYGYTF.